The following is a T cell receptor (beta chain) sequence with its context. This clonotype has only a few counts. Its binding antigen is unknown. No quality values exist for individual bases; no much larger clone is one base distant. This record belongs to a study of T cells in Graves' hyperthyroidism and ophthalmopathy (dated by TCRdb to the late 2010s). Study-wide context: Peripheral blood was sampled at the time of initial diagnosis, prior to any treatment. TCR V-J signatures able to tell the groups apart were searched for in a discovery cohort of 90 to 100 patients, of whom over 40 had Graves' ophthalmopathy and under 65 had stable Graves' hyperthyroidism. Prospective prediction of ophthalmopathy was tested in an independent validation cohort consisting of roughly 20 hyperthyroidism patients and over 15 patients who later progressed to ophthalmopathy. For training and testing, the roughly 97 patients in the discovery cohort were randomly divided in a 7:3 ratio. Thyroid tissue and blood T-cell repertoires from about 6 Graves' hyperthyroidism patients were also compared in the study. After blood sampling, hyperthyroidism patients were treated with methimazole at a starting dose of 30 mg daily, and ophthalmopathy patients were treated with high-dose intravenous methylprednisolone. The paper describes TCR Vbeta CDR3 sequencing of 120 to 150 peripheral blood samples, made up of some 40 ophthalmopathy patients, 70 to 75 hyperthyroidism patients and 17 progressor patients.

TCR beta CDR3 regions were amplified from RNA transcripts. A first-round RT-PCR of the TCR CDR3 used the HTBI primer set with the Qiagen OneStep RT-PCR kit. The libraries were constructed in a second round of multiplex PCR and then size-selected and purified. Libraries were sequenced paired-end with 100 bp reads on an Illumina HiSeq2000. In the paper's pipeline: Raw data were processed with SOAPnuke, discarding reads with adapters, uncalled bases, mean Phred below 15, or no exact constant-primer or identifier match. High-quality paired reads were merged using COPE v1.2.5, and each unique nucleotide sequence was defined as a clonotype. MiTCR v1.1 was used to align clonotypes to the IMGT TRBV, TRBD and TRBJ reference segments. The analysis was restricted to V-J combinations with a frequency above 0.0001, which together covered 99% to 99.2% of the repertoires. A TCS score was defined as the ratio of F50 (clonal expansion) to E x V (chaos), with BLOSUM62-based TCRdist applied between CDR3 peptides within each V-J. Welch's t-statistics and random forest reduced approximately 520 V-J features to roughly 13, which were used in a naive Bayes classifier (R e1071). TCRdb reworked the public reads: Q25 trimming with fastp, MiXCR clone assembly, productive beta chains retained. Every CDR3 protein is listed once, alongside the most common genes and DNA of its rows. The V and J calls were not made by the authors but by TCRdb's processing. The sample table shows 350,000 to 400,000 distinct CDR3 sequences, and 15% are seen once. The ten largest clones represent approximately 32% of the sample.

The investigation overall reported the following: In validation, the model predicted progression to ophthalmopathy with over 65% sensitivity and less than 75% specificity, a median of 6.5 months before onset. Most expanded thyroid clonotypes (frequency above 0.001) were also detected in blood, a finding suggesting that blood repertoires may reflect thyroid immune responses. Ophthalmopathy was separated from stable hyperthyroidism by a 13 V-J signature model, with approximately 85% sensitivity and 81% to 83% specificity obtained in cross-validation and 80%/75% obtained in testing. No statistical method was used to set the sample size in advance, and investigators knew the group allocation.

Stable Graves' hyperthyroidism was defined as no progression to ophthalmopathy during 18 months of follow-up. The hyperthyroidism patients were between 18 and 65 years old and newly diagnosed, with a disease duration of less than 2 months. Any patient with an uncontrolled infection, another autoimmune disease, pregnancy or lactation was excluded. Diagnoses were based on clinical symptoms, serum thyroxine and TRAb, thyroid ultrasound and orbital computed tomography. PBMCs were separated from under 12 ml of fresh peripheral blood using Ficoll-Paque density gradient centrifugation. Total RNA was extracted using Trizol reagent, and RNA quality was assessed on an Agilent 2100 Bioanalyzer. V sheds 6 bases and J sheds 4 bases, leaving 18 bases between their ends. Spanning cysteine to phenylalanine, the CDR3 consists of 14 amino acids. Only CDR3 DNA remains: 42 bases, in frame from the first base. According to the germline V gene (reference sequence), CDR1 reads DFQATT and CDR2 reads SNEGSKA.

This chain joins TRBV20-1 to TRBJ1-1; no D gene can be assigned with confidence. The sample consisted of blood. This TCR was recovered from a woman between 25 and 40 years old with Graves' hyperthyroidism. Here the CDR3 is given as CSAFDPTMLTEAFF. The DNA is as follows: TGCAGTGCATTCGATCCGACAATGCTCACTGAAGCTTTCTTT.